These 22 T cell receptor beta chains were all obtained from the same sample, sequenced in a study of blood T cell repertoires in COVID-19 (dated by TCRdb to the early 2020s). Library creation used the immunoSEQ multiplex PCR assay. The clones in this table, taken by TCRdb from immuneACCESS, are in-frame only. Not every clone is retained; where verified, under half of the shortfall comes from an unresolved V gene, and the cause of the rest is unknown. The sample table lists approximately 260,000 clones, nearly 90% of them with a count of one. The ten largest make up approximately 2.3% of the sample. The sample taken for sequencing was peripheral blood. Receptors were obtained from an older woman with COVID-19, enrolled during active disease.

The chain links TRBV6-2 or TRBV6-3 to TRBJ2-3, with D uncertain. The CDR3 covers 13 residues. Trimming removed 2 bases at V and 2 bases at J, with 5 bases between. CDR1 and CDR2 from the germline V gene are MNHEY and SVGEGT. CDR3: CASSYTDTDTQYF. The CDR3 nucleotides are TGTGCCAGCAGTTACACAGACACAGATACGCAGTATTTT.

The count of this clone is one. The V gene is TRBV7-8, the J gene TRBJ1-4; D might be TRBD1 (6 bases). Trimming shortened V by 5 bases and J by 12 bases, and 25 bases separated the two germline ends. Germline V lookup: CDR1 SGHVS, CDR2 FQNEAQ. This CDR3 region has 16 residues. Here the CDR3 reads CASSLGTTPILGELFF. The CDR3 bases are TGTGCCAGCAGCCTCGGGACAACACCCATTTTGGGGGAACTGTTTTTT.

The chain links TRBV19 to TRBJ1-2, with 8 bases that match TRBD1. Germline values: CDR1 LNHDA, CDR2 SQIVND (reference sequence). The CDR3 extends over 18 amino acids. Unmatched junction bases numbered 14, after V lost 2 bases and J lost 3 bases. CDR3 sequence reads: CASSILRGAGGADYGYTF. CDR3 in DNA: TGTGCCAGTAGTATATTAAGAGGAGCAGGGGGCGCTGACTATGGCTACACCTTC.

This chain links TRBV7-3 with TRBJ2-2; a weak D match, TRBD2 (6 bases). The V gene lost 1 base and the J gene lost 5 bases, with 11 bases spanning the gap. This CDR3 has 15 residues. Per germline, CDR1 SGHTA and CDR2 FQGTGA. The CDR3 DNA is TGTGCCAGCAGCTTAAACGGGGGTGAGACCGGGGAGCTGTTTTTT. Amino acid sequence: CASSLNGGETGELFF.

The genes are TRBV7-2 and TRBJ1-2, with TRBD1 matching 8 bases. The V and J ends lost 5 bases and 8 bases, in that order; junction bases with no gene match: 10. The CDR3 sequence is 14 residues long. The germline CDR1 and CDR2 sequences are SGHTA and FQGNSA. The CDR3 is CASSPRQGLDGYTF. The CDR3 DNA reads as TGTGCCAGCAGCCCCCGACAGGGGTTGGACGGCTACACCTTC. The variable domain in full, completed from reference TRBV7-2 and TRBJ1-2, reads GAGVSQSPSNKVTEKGKDVELRCDPISGHTALYWYRQSLGQGLEFLIYFQGNSAPDKSGLPSDRFSAERTGGSVSTLTIQRTQQEDSAVYLCASSPRQGLDGYTFGSGTRLTVV.

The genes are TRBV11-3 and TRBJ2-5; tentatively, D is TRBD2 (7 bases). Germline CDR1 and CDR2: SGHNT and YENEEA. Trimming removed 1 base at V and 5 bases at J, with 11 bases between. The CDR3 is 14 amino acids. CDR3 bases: TGTGCCAGCAGCTTAGGCGGGGGCAGGGAGACCCAGTACTTC. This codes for CASSLGGGRETQYF.

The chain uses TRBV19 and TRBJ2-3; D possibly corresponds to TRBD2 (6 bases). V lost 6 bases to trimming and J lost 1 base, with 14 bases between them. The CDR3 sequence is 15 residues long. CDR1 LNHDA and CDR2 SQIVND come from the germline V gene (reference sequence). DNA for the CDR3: TGTGCCAGTAGCCGACTAGTGGGGGGCACAGATACGCAGTATTTT. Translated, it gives CASSRLVGGTDTQYF.

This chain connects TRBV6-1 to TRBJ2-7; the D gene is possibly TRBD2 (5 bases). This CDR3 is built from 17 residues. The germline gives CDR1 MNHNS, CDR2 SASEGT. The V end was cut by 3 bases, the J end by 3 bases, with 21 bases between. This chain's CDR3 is CASSERAFSISNYEQYF. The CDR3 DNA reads TGTGCCAGCAGTGAGAGGGCTTTTAGCATATCCAACTACGAGCAGTACTTC.

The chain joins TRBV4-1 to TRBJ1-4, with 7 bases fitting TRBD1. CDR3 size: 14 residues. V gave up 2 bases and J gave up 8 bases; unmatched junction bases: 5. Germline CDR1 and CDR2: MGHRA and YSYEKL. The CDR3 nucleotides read TGCGCCAGCAGCCAAAACAGGGGACGAGAAAAACTGTTTTTT. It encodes CASSQNRGREKLFF.

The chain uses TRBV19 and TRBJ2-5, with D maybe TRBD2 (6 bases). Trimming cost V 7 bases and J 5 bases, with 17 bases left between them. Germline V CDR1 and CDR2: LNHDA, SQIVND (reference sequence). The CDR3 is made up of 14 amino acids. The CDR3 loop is CASKGTGGWETQYF. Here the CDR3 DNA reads TGTGCCAGTAAGGGGACCGGGGGATGGGAGACCCAGTACTTC.

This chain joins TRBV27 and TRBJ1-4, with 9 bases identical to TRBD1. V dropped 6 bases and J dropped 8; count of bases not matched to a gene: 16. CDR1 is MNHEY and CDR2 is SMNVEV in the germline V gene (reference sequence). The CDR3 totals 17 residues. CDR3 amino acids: CASRGQGLSPWSEKLFF. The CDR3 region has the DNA TGTGCCAGCAGAGGACAGGGGCTCTCCCCCTGGTCCGAAAAACTGTTTTTT.

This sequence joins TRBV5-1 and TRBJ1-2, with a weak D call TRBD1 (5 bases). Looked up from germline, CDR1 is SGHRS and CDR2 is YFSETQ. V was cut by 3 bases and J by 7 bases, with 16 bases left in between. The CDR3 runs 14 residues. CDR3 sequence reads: CASSYSGFASGYTF. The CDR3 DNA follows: TGCGCCAGCAGCTATTCAGGGTTCGCAAGTGGCTACACCTTC.

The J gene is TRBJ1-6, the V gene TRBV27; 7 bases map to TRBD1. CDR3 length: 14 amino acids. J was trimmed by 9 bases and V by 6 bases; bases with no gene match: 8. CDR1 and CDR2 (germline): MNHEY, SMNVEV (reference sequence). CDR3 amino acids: CASSPDRVTSPLHF. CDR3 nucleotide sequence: TGTGCCAGCAGCCCCGACAGGGTAACTTCACCCCTCCACTTT.

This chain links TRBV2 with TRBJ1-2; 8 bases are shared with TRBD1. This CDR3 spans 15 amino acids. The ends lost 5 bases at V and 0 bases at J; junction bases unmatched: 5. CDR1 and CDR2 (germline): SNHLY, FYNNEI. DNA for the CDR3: TGTGCCAGCAGTATCGGACAGGGTTCTAACTATGGCTACACCTTC. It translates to CASSIGQGSNYGYTF.

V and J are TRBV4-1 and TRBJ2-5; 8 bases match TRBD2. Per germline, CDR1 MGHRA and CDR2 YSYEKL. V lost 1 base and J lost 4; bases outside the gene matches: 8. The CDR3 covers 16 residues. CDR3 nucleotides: TGCGCCAGCAGCCAAGGTCTGTCGAGCGGGGGAGAGACCCAGTACTTC. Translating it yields CASSQGLSSGGETQYF.

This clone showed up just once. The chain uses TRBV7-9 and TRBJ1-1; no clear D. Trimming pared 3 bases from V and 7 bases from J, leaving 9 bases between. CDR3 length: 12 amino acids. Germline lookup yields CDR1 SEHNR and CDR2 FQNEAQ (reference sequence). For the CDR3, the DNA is TGTGCCAGCAGCTTTGAAGGCGGTGAAGCTTTCTTT. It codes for CASSFEGGEAFF.

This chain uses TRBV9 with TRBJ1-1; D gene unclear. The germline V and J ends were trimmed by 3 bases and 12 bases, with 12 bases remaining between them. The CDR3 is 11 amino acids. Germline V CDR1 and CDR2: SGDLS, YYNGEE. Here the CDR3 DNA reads TGTGCCAGCAGCGAGAACTTTCTTCCTTTCTTT. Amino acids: CASSENFLPFF.

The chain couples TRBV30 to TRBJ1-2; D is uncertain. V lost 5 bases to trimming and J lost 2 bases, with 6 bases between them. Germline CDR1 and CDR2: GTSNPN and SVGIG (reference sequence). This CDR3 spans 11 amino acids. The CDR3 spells CAWETNYGYTF. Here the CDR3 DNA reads TGTGCCTGGGAGACAAACTATGGCTACACCTTC.

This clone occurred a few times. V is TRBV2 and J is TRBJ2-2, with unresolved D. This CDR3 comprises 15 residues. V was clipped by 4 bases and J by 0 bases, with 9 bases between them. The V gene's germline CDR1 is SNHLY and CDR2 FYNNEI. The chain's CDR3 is CASSGLNPNTGELFF. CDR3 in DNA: TGTGCCAGCAGTGGGCTTAATCCGAACACCGGGGAGCTGTTTTTT. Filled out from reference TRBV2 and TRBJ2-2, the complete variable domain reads EPEVTQTPSHQVTQMGQEVILRCVPISNHLYFYWYRQILGQKVEFLVSFYNNEISEKSEIFDDQFSVERPDGSNFTLKIRSTKLEDSAMYFCASSGLNPNTGELFFGEGSRLTVL.

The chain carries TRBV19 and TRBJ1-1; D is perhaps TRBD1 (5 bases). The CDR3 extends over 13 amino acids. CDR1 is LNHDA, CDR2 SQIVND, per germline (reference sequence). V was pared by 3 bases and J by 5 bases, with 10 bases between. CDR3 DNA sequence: TGTGCCAGTAGTATTTTACGGGGGACTGAAGCTTTCTTT. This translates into CASSILRGTEAFF.

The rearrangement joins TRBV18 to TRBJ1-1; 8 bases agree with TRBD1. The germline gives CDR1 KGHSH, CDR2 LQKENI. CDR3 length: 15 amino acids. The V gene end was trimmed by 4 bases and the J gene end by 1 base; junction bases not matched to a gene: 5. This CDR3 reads CASSRGDRGNTEAFF. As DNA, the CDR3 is TGTGCCAGCTCACGAGGCGACAGGGGGAACACTGAAGCTTTCTTT.

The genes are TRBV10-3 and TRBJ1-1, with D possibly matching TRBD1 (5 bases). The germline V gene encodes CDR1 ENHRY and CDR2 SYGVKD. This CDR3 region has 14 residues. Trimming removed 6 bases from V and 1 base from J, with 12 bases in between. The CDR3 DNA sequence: TGTGCCATCAGCCGGGACTGGGGGAACACTGAAGCTTTCTTT. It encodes CAISRDWGNTEAFF.